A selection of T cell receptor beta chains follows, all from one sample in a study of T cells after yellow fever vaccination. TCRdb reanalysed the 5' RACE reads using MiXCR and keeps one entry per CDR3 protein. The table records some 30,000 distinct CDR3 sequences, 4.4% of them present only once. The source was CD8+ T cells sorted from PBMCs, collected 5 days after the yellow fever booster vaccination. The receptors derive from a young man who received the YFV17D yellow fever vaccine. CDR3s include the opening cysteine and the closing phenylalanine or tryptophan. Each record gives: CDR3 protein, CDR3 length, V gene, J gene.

cdr3_aa: CASSSSGRPYEQYF; cdr3_length: 14; v_call: TRBV5-1; j_call: TRBJ2-7
cdr3_aa: CASSLADGEKLFF; cdr3_length: 13; v_call: TRBV7-9; j_call: TRBJ1-4
cdr3_aa: CASSDGDEAGRLGEQYF; cdr3_length: 17; v_call: TRBV9; j_call: TRBJ2-7
cdr3_aa: CASSYSSGAYEQYF; cdr3_length: 14; v_call: TRBV6-2/TRBV6-3; j_call: TRBJ2-7
cdr3_aa: CASSPYLDTTAYEQYF; cdr3_length: 16; v_call: TRBV4-3; j_call: TRBJ2-7
cdr3_aa: CASSLLAASGNEQFF; cdr3_length: 15; v_call: TRBV7-3; j_call: TRBJ2-1
cdr3_aa: CASSLDGYRLETQYF; cdr3_length: 15; v_call: TRBV7-2; j_call: TRBJ2-5
cdr3_aa: CASSVGLAEEQYF; cdr3_length: 13; v_call: TRBV5-6; j_call: TRBJ2-7
cdr3_aa: CASSVTTSGINEQYF; cdr3_length: 15; v_call: TRBV7-6; j_call: TRBJ2-7
cdr3_aa: CASRPQGQLMDEQFF; cdr3_length: 15; v_call: TRBV5-8; j_call: TRBJ2-1
cdr3_aa: CATSGGNTEAFF; cdr3_length: 12; v_call: TRBV24-1; j_call: TRBJ1-1
cdr3_aa: CASSVPGDEQFF; cdr3_length: 12; v_call: TRBV7-2; j_call: TRBJ2-1
cdr3_aa: CASSFQGLNTEAFF; cdr3_length: 14; v_call: TRBV7-9; j_call: TRBJ1-1
cdr3_aa: CSADDNLAREAFF; cdr3_length: 13; v_call: TRBV20-1; j_call: TRBJ1-1
cdr3_aa: CATKLTPGLAGVFLETGELFF; cdr3_length: 21; v_call: TRBV19; j_call: TRBJ2-2
cdr3_aa: CSATPGTRGEQYF; cdr3_length: 13; v_call: TRBV20-1; j_call: TRBJ2-7
cdr3_aa: CSAAGTPDGYTF; cdr3_length: 12; v_call: TRBV20-1; j_call: TRBJ1-2
cdr3_aa: CASSPTSGGADEQFF; cdr3_length: 15; v_call: TRBV12-3/TRBV12-4; j_call: TRBJ2-1
cdr3_aa: CASSVRGLNTEAFF; cdr3_length: 14; v_call: TRBV6-1; j_call: TRBJ1-1
cdr3_aa: CSVLLAVSGYTF; cdr3_length: 12; v_call: TRBV29-1; j_call: TRBJ1-2
cdr3_aa: CSARDRQGSQYF; cdr3_length: 12; v_call: TRBV20-1; j_call: TRBJ2-3
cdr3_aa: CASSPGAPLNEQFF; cdr3_length: 14; v_call: TRBV14; j_call: TRBJ2-1
cdr3_aa: CASSWDTYNEQFF; cdr3_length: 13; v_call: TRBV5-1; j_call: TRBJ2-1
cdr3_aa: CASSQLGLAASYEQYF; cdr3_length: 16; v_call: TRBV7-6; j_call: TRBJ2-7